The 29 T cell receptor beta chains below come from one sample, sequenced in a study of blood T cells in healthy people across ages (dated by TCRdb to about 2015). The library relied on 5' RACE. Instrument used: Illumina HiSeq 2500. The second PCR ran for about 6 to 12 cycles and used a J-beta primer mix along with a sample-barcoded 5' primer. TCRdb redid the processing of the public reads, applying fastp at Q25 and MiXCR, and retained in-frame beta chains. Entries are consolidated by CDR3 protein sequence, retaining the most common genes and DNA. This sample has 650,000 to 950,000 distinct CDR3 sequences in its table, and under 55% of those were observed once. Of the sample, roughly 19% falls within the top ten clones. Sequenced material: blood. The source is a man aged 60 to 75 in good health.

The V gene is TRBV6-2 or TRBV6-3, the J gene TRBJ2-7, with 11 nucleotides matching TRBD2. CDR1 is MNHEY and CDR2 is SVGEGT in the germline V gene. The CDR3 sequence is 14 residues long. J gave up 2 bases and V 7 bases, and 4 bases lay outside the gene matches. The DNA of the CDR3 is TGTGCCAGCACTGGGACTAGCGGCCCCTACGAGCAGTACTTC. Amino acids: CASTGTSGPYEQYF.

This clonotype occurred a few times. The chain is built from TRBV4-3 and TRBJ1-2; D perhaps matches TRBD1 (5 bases). The V gene's germline CDR1 is LGHNA and CDR2 YSLEER. This CDR3 has 16 residues. The V end lost 0 bases, the J end lost 4 bases, and 15 bases lay between the germline ends. CDR3 nucleotides: TGCGCCAGCAGCCAAGATTCCCGGGGCGCGCTCTATGGCTACACCTTC. Encoded protein: CASSQDSRGALYGYTF.

The V call is TRBV5-1, the J call TRBJ1-1; D might be TRBD1 (6 bases). The CDR3 is 15 residues long. The germline V and J ends were trimmed by 4 bases and 2 bases, with 15 bases remaining between them. Germline-derived CDR1 and CDR2 are SGHRS and YFSETQ. CDR3 region: CASSPMGQRNTEAFF. The CDR3 DNA sequence: TGCGCCAGCAGCCCCATGGGACAAAGAAACACTGAAGCTTTCTTT.

The chain carries TRBV7-6 and TRBJ2-7, with 7 bases identical to TRBD2. TRBJ2-5 matches the DNA end more closely, so the J call is doubtful. This CDR3 has 15 residues. Germline V gene sequence: CDR1 SGHVS, CDR2 FNYEAQ. The CDR3 DNA reads TGTGCCAGCACACGGGACGGGGAGGGCAAAGAGACCCAGTACTTC. Its protein product is CASTRDGEGKETQYF.

This chain connects TRBV2 to TRBJ1-1; no reliable D call. The CDR3 sequence is 11 residues long. In germline, CDR1 is SNHLY, CDR2 FYNNEI. The ends were cut back, 2 bases at V and 8 bases at J, with 6 bases in the middle. The CDR3 DNA sequence: TGTGCCAGCAGTGAAAACAGAGAAGCTTTCTTT. Its protein is CASSENREAFF.

The chain combines TRBV5-1 with TRBJ2-5, with TRBD1 matching over 8 bases. The CDR3 has 15 residues. Trimming cost V 0 bases and J 11 bases; bases outside gene matches: 12. CDR1 and CDR2 (germline): SGHRS, YFSETQ. CDR3 sequence (DNA): TGCGCCAGCAGCTTGGGTTCGACAGGGGCCGAAGAGCAGTACTTC. Protein product: CASSLGSTGAEEQYF.

The table lists this clonotype with a few counts. The chain links TRBV12-3 or TRBV12-4 to TRBJ2-5; possibly TRBD2 for D (7 bases). Trimming removed 5 bases at V and 4 bases at J, with 14 bases between. CDR3 length equals 14 residues. The CDR3 sequence is CASSPSRGAETQYF. DNA of the CDR3: TGTGCCAGCAGTCCCTCCCGGGGGGCAGAGACCCAGTACTTC.

V gene TRBV6-2 or TRBV6-3 combines with J gene TRBJ1-1, with D possibly matching TRBD1 (5 bases). Germline CDR1 and CDR2: MNHEY and SVGEGT. Trimming removed 6 bases from V and 1 base from J, with 18 bases in between. This CDR3 contains 16 residues. CDR3 sequence (DNA): TGTGCCAGCAGCCACGTTGGGGGAGGGAAGAACACTGAAGCTTTCTTT. Its protein is CASSHVGGGKNTEAFF.

CDR3 coding DNA: TGTGCCAGCAGCGTAGCAGGGTTCGAGACCCAGTACTTC. It is translated as CASSVAGFETQYF. The rearrangement uses TRBV11-2 and TRBJ2-7; a weak D match, TRBD1 (5 bases). TRBJ2-5 explains the end of the DNA better; the J call may be wrong. The CDR3 spans 13 residues. Germline V gene sequence: CDR1 SGHAT, CDR2 FQNNGV.

V and J are TRBV25-1 and TRBJ2-5, with D possibly TRBD2 on 6 matching bases. Looked up from germline, CDR1 is MGHDK and CDR2 is SYGVNS. V lost 0 bases to trimming and J lost 11 bases, with 16 bases between them. The CDR3 consists of 14 residues. CDR3 DNA: TGTGCCAGCAGTGAATATACGGCCCAACGGGAGCAGTACTTC. The encoded protein is CASSEYTAQREQYF.

This clonotype came up many times. CDR3 DNA: TGCAGTGCTAGTAGCGGGGGTCGAAAAAGCTACAATGAGCAGTTCTTC. Protein sequence: CSASSGGRKSYNEQFF. The chain recombines TRBV20-1 with TRBJ2-1; 9 bases fit TRBD2. The CDR3 spans 16 residues. Per the germline V gene, CDR1 is DFQATT and CDR2 is SNEGSKA (reference sequence). J lost 3 bases, V lost 3 bases, and 9 bases had no gene match.

This chain's CDR3 is CSARDQTGGNQPQHF. CDR3 coding DNA: TGCAGTGCTAGAGACCAGACAGGGGGCAATCAGCCCCAGCATTTT. The chain is built from TRBV20-1 and TRBJ1-5, with 8 positions matching TRBD1. V shed 0 bases, J shed 2 bases, and the junction held 3 bases outside the gene matches. CDR1 DFQATT and CDR2 SNEGSKA come from the germline V gene (reference sequence). The CDR3 has 15 amino acids.

This clonotype has ten or more counts. The rearrangement joins TRBV9 to TRBJ2-1; 8 bases fit TRBD2. The CDR3 loop spans 15 amino acids. Losses at the gene ends were 0 bases for V and 4 bases for J; bases not matched to a gene: 3. Germline assignment: CDR1 SGDLS and CDR2 YYNGEE. The CDR3, as DNA: TGTGCCAGCAGCGTAGGTAGCGGGGAGTACAATGAGCAGTTCTTC. This codes for CASSVGSGEYNEQFF.

The V and J genes are TRBV4-3 and TRBJ1-1, with D perhaps TRBD1 (5 bases). The CDR3 is 14 amino acids. CDR1 LGHNA and CDR2 YSLEER come from the germline V gene. The ends were cut back, 0 bases at V and 3 bases at J, with 8 bases in the middle. As DNA, the CDR3 is TGCGCCAGCAGCCAAGACCAGGGCGACACTGAAGCTTTCTTT. Encoded protein: CASSQDQGDTEAFF.

This clonotype was observed many times. The J gene is TRBJ2-7, the V gene TRBV7-9; D is possibly TRBD1 or TRBD2 (5 bases each). Germline-derived CDR1 and CDR2 are SEHNR and FQNEAQ (reference sequence). CDR3 size: 13 residues. With 8 bases removed from V and 3 bases from J, the gap between germline ends came to 14 bases. CDR3 in DNA: TGTGCCAGCTACCGGGACGGAGACTACGAGCAGTACTTC. Its translation is CASYRDGDYEQYF. The variable domain in full, completed from reference TRBV7-9 and TRBJ2-7, reads DTGVSQNPRHKITKRGQNVTFRCDPISEHNRLYWYRQTLGQGPEFLTYFQNEAQLEKSRLLSDRFSAERPKGSFSTLEIQRTEQGDSAMYLCASYRDGDYEQYFGPGTRLTVT.

The rearrangement uses TRBV9 and TRBJ1-2; 8 nucleotides line up with TRBD1. The CDR3 length is 12 residues. Germline V gene sequence: CDR1 SGDLS, CDR2 YYNGEE. Unmatched junction bases numbered 6, after V lost 4 bases and J lost 10 bases. CDR3 bases: TGTGCCAGCAGCCTCGGACAGGGTGACTACACCTTC. Translating it yields CASSLGQGDYTF.

The J gene is TRBJ2-3, the V gene TRBV3-1, with D perhaps TRBD2 (6 bases). This CDR3 contains 15 residues. Trimming took 1 base from V and 1 from J, leaving 9 bases between them. From germline, CDR1 is LGHDT and CDR2 YNNKEL (reference sequence). The CDR3 sequence is CASSQGGGGTDTQYF. CDR3 bases: TGTGCCAGCAGCCAAGGTGGAGGGGGCACAGATACGCAGTATTTT.

The chain combines TRBV11-2 with TRBJ1-2; a weak D match, TRBD1 (6 bases). Trimming removed 5 bases from V and 4 bases from J, with 20 bases in between. Germline V CDR1 and CDR2: SGHAT, FQNNGV. This CDR3 is 16 amino acids long. CDR3: CASSPGAGQTSYGYTF. CDR3 coding DNA: TGTGCCAGCAGCCCCGGGGCCGGACAGACTAGCTATGGCTACACCTTC. Supplemented by reference TRBV11-2 and TRBJ1-2, the full variable domain reads EAGVAQSPRYKIIEKRQSVAFWCNPISGHATLYWYQQILGQGPKLLIQFQNNGVVDDSQLPKDRFSAERLKGVDSTLKIQPAKLEDSAVYLCASSPGAGQTSYGYTFGSGTRLTVV.

This clonotype has a handful of counts. The CDR3 DNA sequence: TGTGCCAGCAGTTACCCGGGGACAGCGCTCTATGGCTACACCTTC. Its protein product is CASSYPGTALYGYTF. The chain recombines TRBV6-2 or TRBV6-3 with TRBJ1-2; the match to TRBD1 covers 7 bases. The V segment lost 2 bases and the J segment 4 bases; nucleotides outside the gene matches: 7. The germline CDR1 and CDR2 sequences are MNHEY and SVGEGT. There are 15 residues in the CDR3.

CDR3 DNA sequence: TGCAGTGCTCCCCCGGGACTATCTAACACAGATACGCAGTATTTT. The encoded protein is CSAPPGLSNTDTQYF. The genes are TRBV20-1 and TRBJ2-3; 7 bases are a match to TRBD2. The germline CDR1 and CDR2 sequences are DFQATT and SNEGSKA (reference sequence). The CDR3 loop spans 15 amino acids. Trimming took 5 bases from V and 2 from J; bases not matched to a gene: 10.

This clonotype was observed a handful of times. The J gene is TRBJ2-3, the V gene TRBV4-3; possible D gene TRBD2, 5 bases. V was trimmed by 0 bases and J by 12 bases, leaving 22 bases between them. The CDR3 loop spans 16 amino acids. Per germline, CDR1 LGHNA and CDR2 YSLEER. The CDR3 sequence is CASSQDLRGPTGIQYF. DNA of the CDR3: TGCGCCAGCAGCCAAGATCTGAGAGGACCCACCGGGATACAGTATTTT.

This chain joins TRBV20-1 and TRBJ2-7; no reliable D call. V shed 1 base and J shed 2 bases, with 12 bases lying between them. This CDR3 spans 14 amino acids. CDR1 is DFQATT, CDR2 SNEGSKA, per germline (reference sequence). CDR3 sequence reads: CSARGTRGPYEQYF. The CDR3 nucleotides read TGCAGTGCTAGAGGGACCCGCGGCCCCTACGAGCAGTACTTC.

Regarding this clonotype: The germline gene is not matched at one end of the junction; a read error may be the cause. DNA of the CDR3: TGTGCCAGCAGCCTAGATGGTGAGCAGTTCTTC. It is translated as CASSLDGEQFF. The rearrangement links TRBV11-3 to TRBJ2-1; D gene ambiguous. Germline lookup yields CDR1 SGHNT and CDR2 YENEEA. CDR3 length: 11 residues. Filled out from reference TRBV11-3 and TRBJ2-1, the complete variable domain reads EAGVVQSPRYKIIEKKQPVAFWCNPISGHNTLYWYLQNLGQGPELLIRYENEEAVDDSQLPKDRFSAERLKGVDSTLKIQPAELGDSAVYLCASSLDGEQFFGPGTRLTVL.

This clonotype appeared a few times. The chain recombines TRBV7-2 with TRBJ1-1, with 8 bases matching TRBD1. With V trimmed by 5 bases and J by 4 bases, 12 bases remained unmatched. The CDR3 covers 16 residues. In germline, CDR1 is SGHTA, CDR2 FQGNSA. The CDR3 nucleotides are TGTGCCAGCAGCCCCACAGGGGGAGGCCTGGGCACTGAAGCTTTCTTT. This codes for CASSPTGGGLGTEAFF.

Comments on this clonotype: This sequence may be a read error, since a much larger clone differs from it by one base. The chain recombines TRBV5-6 with TRBJ1-1; possible D gene TRBD1, 5 bases. Deletions cut 4 bases from V and 4 bases from J, with 14 bases between. This CDR3 has 14 residues. Germline lookup yields CDR1 SGHDT and CDR2 YYEEEE. The CDR3 region is CASSPGHLSTEAFF. CDR3 DNA: TGTGCCAGCAGCCCAGGACACTTGAGCACTGAAGCTTTCTTT.

This clonotype was observed a few times. The J gene is TRBJ2-7, the V gene TRBV3-1; tentative D call: TRBD1 (6 bases). Germline loops: CDR1 LGHDT, CDR2 YNNKEL (reference sequence). The CDR3 totals 16 residues. Between the trimmed V and J ends, which lost 1 base and 0 bases, there was a span of 13 bases. The CDR3: CASSQGQGGFSYEQYF. The CDR3 bases are TGTGCCAGCAGCCAAGGCCAAGGGGGATTCTCCTACGAGCAGTACTTC.

The genes are TRBV20-1 and TRBJ2-1, with 7 bases matching TRBD2. The CDR3 covers 13 residues. Trimming at V came to 3 bases and at J to 9 bases, leaving 8 bases not matched to a gene. Germline loops: CDR1 DFQATT, CDR2 SNEGSKA (reference sequence). Written as DNA, the CDR3 is TGCAGTGCTAGGCCGGCATCTAGCGGTGAGCAGTTCTTC. Amino acids: CSARPASSGEQFF.

CDR3 amino acids: CASSSPSGGVDKTQYF. The CDR3 nucleotides are TGTGCCAGCAGTTCCCCTAGCGGGGGCGTCGACAAGACCCAGTACTTC. This sequence joins TRBV6-5 and TRBJ2-5, with 10 nucleotides matching TRBD2. The length of the CDR3 is 16 residues. After removal of 4 bases from V and 6 bases from J, the junction contained 11 bases not matched to a gene. Germline assignment: CDR1 MNHEY and CDR2 SVGAGI.

The chain has TRBV25-1 and TRBJ2-1; D ambiguous. Germline-derived CDR1 and CDR2 are MGHDK and SYGVNS. The CDR3 contains 16 residues. With 3 bases removed from V and 0 bases from J, the gap between germline ends came to 12 bases. CDR3 sequence reads: CASSEAPPSSYNEQFF. The DNA of the CDR3 is TGTGCCAGCAGTGAGGCCCCACCCTCCTCCTACAATGAGCAGTTCTTC. The whole variable domain, filled in from reference TRBV25-1 and TRBJ2-1, reads EADIYQTPRYLVIGTGKKITLECSQTMGHDKMYWYQQDPGMELHLIHYSYGVNSTEKGDLSSESTVSRIRTEHFPLTLESARPSHTSQYLCASSEAPPSSYNEQFFGPGTRLTVL.